This is a list of T cell receptor beta chains from one sample in a study of vaccination effects on CD4 cells after COVID-19. Measured with immunoSEQ multiplex PCR; TCRdb has only the in-frame clones, and not every one. The data show 22,000 or so clones, approximately 72% seen once. Their antigen targets remain unknown. Specimen: CD4+ T cells from PBMCs cultured with a peptide pool, collected before COVID-19 vaccination. The source is a human donor who had a prior SARS-CoV-2 infection. CDR3s include the opening cysteine and the closing phenylalanine or tryptophan. Fields, in order: V gene, clone size, D gene, J gene, CDR3 protein, CDR3 DNA. A D gene is named only where the DNA matches it firmly. Clone sizes are given selectively: once, few, many, or a class where the clone is expanded.

TRBV5-1	-	TRBD1	TRBJ2-7	CASSQIEGATYEQYF	TGCGCCAGCAGTCAGATTGAGGGGGCCACCTACGAGCAGTACTTC
TRBV14	-	-	TRBJ1-4	CASSQGGYSGEKLFF	TGTGCCAGCAGCCAAGGGGGTTACTCAGGGGAAAAACTGTTTTTT
TRBV11-2	-	-	TRBJ1-2	CASSLDGAGLYYGYTF	TGTGCCAGCAGCTTAGATGGGGCAGGGCTCTACTATGGCTACACCTTC
TRBV19	once	-	TRBJ1-6	CASGAGMNSPLHF	TGTGCCAGTGGGGCAGGGATGAATTCACCCCTCCACTTT
TRBV30	-	TRBD1	TRBJ2-5	CAWSNRGRETQYF	TGTGCCTGGAGTAACAGGGGCCGGGAGACCCAGTACTTC
TRBV7-9	-	-	TRBJ1-3	CASSPTYLGNTIYF	TGTGCCAGCAGCCCGACCTACCTTGGAAACACCATATATTTT
TRBV27	-	-	TRBJ2-7	CASSLLGTDSYEQYF	TGTGCCAGCAGTTTATTGGGGACCGACTCCTACGAGCAGTACTTC
TRBV13	-	TRBD1	TRBJ2-7	CASSLYPGQGSYEQYF	TGTGCCAGCAGCTTATATCCGGGACAGGGCTCCTACGAGCAGTACTTC
TRBV19	-	TRBD1	TRBJ1-4	CASSPIGGSEKLFF	TGTGCCAGTAGCCCCATAGGGGGCAGTGAAAAACTGTTTTTT
TRBV12-3/TRBV12-4	-	-	TRBJ2-7	CASSLDRFAEVYF	TGTGCCAGCAGCCTGGACAGATTCGCAGAGGTGTACTTC
TRBV19	-	-	TRBJ2-2	CASKQTGELFF	TGTGCCTCGAAACAGACCGGGGAGCTGTTTTTT
TRBV30	-	-	TRBJ1-3	CAWRTGGAMNGNTIYF	TGTGCCTGGAGGACGGGGGGAGCGATGAATGGAAACACCATATATTTT
TRBV5-6	-	-	TRBJ1-2	CASSLVGIGGPPHTF	TGTGCCAGCAGCTTGGTAGGGATAGGGGGGCCCCCACACACCTTC